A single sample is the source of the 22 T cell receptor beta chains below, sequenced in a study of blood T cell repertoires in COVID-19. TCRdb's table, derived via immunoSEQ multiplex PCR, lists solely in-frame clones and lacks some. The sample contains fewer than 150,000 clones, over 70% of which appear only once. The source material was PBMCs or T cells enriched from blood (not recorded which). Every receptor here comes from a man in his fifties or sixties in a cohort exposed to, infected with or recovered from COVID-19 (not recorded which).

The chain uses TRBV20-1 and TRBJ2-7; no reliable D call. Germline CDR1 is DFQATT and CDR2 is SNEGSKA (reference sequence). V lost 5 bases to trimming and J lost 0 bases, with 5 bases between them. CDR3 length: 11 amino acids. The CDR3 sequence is CSAPISYEQYF. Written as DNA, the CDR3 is TGCAGTGCTCCCATCTCCTACGAGCAGTACTTC.

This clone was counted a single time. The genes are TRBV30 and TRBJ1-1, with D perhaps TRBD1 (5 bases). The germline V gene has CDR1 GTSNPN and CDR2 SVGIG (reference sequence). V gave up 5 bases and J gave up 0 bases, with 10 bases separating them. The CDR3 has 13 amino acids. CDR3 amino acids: CAWDRTMNTEAFF. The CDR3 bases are TGTGCCTGGGACAGAACAATGAACACTGAAGCTTTCTTT.

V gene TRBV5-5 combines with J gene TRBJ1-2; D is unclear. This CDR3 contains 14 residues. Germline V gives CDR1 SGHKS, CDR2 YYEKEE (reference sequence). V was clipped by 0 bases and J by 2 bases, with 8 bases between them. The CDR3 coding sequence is TGTGCCAGCAGCTTGGACCTGAGAAACTATGGCTACACCTTC. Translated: CASSLDLRNYGYTF.

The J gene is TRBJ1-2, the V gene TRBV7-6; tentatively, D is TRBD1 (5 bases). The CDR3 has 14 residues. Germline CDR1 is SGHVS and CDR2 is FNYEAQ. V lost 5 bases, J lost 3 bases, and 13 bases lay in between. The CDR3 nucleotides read TGTGCCAGCAGCCAAGGGGTAGGCGACTATGGCTACACCTTC. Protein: CASSQGVGDYGYTF.

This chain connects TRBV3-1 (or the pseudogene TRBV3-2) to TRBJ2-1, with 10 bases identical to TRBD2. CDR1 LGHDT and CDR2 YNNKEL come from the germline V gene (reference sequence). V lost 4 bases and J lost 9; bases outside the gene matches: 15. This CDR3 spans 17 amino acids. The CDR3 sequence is CASSPDSFPGLATEQFF. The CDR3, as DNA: TGTGCCAGCAGCCCTGACTCCTTCCCGGGACTAGCGACTGAGCAGTTCTTC.

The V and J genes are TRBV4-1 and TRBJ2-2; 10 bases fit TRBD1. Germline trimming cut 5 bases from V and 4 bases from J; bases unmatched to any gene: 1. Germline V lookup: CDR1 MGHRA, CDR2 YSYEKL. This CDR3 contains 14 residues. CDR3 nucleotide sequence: TGCGCCAGCAGCTGGACAGGGGGCACCGGGGAGCTGTTTTTT. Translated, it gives CASSWTGGTGELFF.

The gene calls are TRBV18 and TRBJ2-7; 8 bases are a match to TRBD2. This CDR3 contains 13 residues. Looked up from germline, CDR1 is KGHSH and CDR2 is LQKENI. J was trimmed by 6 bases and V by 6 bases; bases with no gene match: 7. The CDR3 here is CASSSGGAGEQYF. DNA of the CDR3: TGTGCCAGCTCTTCGGGGGGGGCTGGCGAGCAGTACTTC.

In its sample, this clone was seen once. The CDR3 coding sequence is TGTGCCAGCCGTCCCCGCGGGGTGGTAGCCGGCTCCTACAATGAGCAGTTCTTC. Residues: CASRPRGVVAGSYNEQFF. The J gene is TRBJ2-1, the V gene TRBV21-1; the table calls TRBD2, which could not be checked here. TRBV21-1 is a listed pseudogene. This CDR3 is 18 amino acids long.

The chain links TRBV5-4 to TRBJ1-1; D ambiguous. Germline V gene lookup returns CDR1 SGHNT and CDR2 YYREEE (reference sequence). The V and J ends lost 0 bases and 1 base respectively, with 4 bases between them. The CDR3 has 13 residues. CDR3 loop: CASSLAGNTEAFF. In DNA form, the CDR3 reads TGTGCCAGCAGCTTGGCCGGGAACACTGAAGCTTTCTTT.

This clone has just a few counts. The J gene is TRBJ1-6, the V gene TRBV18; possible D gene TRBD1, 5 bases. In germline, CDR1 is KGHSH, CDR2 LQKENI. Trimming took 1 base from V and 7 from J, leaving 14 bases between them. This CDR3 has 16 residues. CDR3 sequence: CASSPRPRQTNSPLHF. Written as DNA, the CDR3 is TGTGCCAGCTCACCACGTCCCAGACAGACCAATTCACCCCTCCACTTT.

CDR3 DNA sequence: TGTGCCAGCAGCTTAGCACTCCAGAACACCGGGGAGCTGTTTTTT. Its translation: CASSLALQNTGELFF. The chain joins TRBV11-2 to TRBJ2-2, with unresolved D. The V gene's germline CDR1 is SGHAT and CDR2 FQNNGV. The CDR3 is 15 amino acids. Trimming took 1 base from V and 1 from J, leaving 7 bases between them.

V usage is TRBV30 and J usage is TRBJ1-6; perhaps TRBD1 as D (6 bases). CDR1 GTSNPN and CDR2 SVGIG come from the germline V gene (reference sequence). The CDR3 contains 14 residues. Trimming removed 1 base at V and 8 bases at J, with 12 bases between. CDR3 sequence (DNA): TGTGCCTGGAGTGCCCGGGGGGCTTATTCACCCCTCCACTTT. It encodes CAWSARGAYSPLHF.

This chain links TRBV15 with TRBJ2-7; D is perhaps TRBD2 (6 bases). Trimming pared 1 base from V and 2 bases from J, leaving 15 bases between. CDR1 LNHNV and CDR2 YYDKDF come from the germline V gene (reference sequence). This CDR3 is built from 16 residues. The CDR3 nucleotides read TGTGCCACCAGCAGAGGTGGGATCGGGGGAACCTACGAGCAGTACTTC. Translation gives CATSRGGIGGTYEQYF. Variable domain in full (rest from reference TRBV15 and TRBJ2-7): DAMVIQNPRYQVTQFGKPVTLSCSQTLNHNVMYWYQQKSSQAPKLLFHYYDKDFNNEADTPDNFQSRRPNTSFCFLDIRSPGLGDTAMYLCATSRGGIGGTYEQYFGPGTRLTVT.

The CDR3 here is CAIKEAGRTDTQYF. In nucleotides, the CDR3 is TGTGCCATCAAAGAAGCGGGCCGGACAGATACGCAGTATTTT. This chain joins TRBV10-3 and TRBJ2-3, with D possibly TRBD2 on 6 matching bases. The CDR3 has 14 amino acids. Germline CDR1 ENHRY, CDR2 SYGVKD. Between the trimmed V and J ends, which lost 7 bases and 3 bases, there was a span of 14 bases.

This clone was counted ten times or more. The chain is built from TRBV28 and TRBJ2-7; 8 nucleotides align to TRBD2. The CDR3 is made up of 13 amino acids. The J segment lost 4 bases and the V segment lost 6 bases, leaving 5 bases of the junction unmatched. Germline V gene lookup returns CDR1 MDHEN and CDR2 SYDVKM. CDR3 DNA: TGTGCCAGCAGGACGGGCGGGAGGTACGAGCAGTACTTC. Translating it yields CASRTGGRYEQYF. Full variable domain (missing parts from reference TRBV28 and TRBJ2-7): DVKVTQSSRYLVKRTGEKVFLECVQDMDHENMFWYRQDPGLGLRLIYFSYDVKMKEKGDIPEGYSVSREKKERFSLILESASTNQTSMYLCASRTGGRYEQYFGPGTRLTVT.

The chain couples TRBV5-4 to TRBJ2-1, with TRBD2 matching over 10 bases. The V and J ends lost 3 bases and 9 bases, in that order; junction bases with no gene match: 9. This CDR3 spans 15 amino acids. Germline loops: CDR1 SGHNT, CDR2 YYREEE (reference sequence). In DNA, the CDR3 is TGTGCCAGCAGCTCAGGAAGCGGGAGGGCCGTTGAGCAGTTCTTC. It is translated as CASSSGSGRAVEQFF.

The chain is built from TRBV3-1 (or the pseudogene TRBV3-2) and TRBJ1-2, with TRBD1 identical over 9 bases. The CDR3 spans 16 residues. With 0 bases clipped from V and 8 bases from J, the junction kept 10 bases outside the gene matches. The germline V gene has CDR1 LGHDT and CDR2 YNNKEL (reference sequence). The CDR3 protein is CASSQEGTGRVDGYTF. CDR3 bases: TGTGCCAGCAGCCAAGAGGGGACAGGGAGAGTAGACGGCTACACCTTC.

As DNA, the CDR3 is TGTGCCAGCAGCGTAGGGGACAGTGAGCAGTTCTTC. It yields the protein CASSVGDSEQFF. The chain uses TRBV9 and TRBJ2-1; 7 bases match TRBD1. This CDR3 has 12 residues. CDR1 SGDLS and CDR2 YYNGEE come from the germline V gene. The ends lost 0 bases at V and 9 bases at J; junction bases unmatched: 0.

In DNA form, the CDR3 reads TGTGCCAGCAGTGGACAGGGGAACTATGGCTACACCTTC. Protein product: CASSGQGNYGYTF. The genes are TRBV27 and TRBJ1-2, with 9 bases matching TRBD1. This CDR3 comprises 13 residues. Trimming at V came to 5 bases and at J to 2 bases, leaving 0 bases not matched to a gene. CDR1 and CDR2 (germline): MNHEY, SMNVEV (reference sequence).

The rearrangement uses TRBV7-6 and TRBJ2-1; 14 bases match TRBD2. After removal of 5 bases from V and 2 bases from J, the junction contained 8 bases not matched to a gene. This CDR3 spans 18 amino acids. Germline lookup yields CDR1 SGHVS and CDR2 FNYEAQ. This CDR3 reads CASSVTSGGAFPYNEQFF. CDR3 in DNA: TGTGCCAGCAGCGTGACTAGCGGGGGGGCCTTCCCCTACAATGAGCAGTTCTTC.

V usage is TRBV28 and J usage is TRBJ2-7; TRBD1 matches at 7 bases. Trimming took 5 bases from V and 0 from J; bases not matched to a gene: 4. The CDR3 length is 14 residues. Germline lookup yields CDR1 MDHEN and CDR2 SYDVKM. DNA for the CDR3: TGTGCCAGCAGTCCAGACAGGGTCTCCTACGAGCAGTACTTC. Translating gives CASSPDRVSYEQYF.

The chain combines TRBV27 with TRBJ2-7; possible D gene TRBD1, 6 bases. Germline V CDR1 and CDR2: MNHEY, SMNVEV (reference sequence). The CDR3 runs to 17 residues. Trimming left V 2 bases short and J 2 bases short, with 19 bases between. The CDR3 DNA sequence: TGTGCCAGCAGTTTAAAACCAGGGGTAACGACCCCCTACGAGCAGTACTTC. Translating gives CASSLKPGVTTPYEQYF.